Detailed here is one TCR beta chain. The antigen is not known. The sample belongs to a study of T cells in Graves' hyperthyroidism and ophthalmopathy. Study observations and caveats: Researchers found most expanded thyroid clonotypes above 0.001 in blood as well. By a 13 V-J model, ophthalmopathy was set apart from stable hyperthyroidism.

The TCR beta CDR3 regions underwent amplification using RNA transcripts as the source. An initial round of RT-PCR targeting the TCR CDR3 relied on the HTBI primer set. TCRdb itself ran the multiplex PCR reads through MiXCR, one entry per CDR3 protein. Of some 490,000 distinct CDR3 sequences in the sample, roughly 22% were seen once. This CDR3 spans 14 amino acids. V lost 5 bases, J lost 2 bases, and 11 bases lay in between. Germline V gene sequence: CDR1 LGHDT, CDR2 YNNKEL (reference sequence). Ophthalmopathy patients all had a Clinical Activity Score of at least 3, a NOSPECS grade of at least 4 and disease under 3 months old. Exclusion criteria comprised uncontrolled infection, other autoimmune disease, pregnancy or lactation.

The rearrangement uses TRBV3-1 and TRBJ2-3, with D possibly matching TRBD2 (5 bases). The source of this sequence is a woman in her seventies with Graves' ophthalmopathy. The sequenced material came from blood. The CDR3 DNA reads as TGTGCCAGCAGCGAGGGCGGGCCCACAGATACGCAGTATTTT. This encodes CASSEGGPTDTQYF.